Listed below are T cell receptor beta chains from one sample, sequenced in a study of blood T cell repertoires in COVID-19. The table came from immunoSEQ multiplex PCR; TCRdb's copy has only in-frame clones and leaves some out. This sample carries 250,000 or so clones, around 91% of them seen once, and the ten largest clones take around 1.9%. The material sequenced was peripheral blood. These receptors all stem from a woman aged 55-75 years with COVID-19, enrolled during active disease. The CDR3 runs from the conserved cysteine through the conserved F or W. Expanded clones get a size class; other rows say once, few or many, or leave the size out.

v_gene	j_gene	abundance	CDR3aa
TRBV15	TRBJ1-4	-	CATRSDRVGVEKLFF
TRBV7-3	TRBJ1-2	few	CASSQPTGGGYTF
TRBV9	TRBJ1-2	-	CASSPVSNRVTHGYTF
TRBV15	TRBJ1-1	-	CATSRDWSLNTEAFF
TRBV7-9	TRBJ2-5	-	CASSPRDRDQETQYF
TRBV19	TRBJ1-2	-	CASTRTGGRAYGYTF
TRBV11-2	TRBJ1-1	-	CASSLRQDRPGKNTEAFF
TRBV3-1/TRBV3-2	TRBJ1-5	-	CASSLGTGGNQPQHF
TRBV19	TRBJ1-2	-	CASSIRAGRSMGDYGYTF
TRBV13	TRBJ1-1	-	CASSLGTVMNTEAFF
TRBV6-2/TRBV6-3	TRBJ2-5	-	CASSYPPGDWYQETQYF
TRBV29-1	TRBJ2-7	-	CSVEGQGSEQYF
TRBV2	TRBJ1-4	-	CASGGVSSDEKLFF
TRBV6-5	TRBJ2-3	-	CASSSAGFADTQYF
TRBV2	TRBJ2-7	-	CASTLGTGTAYF
TRBV10-3	TRBJ2-1	-	CAISYDYNNEQFF
TRBV3-1/TRBV3-2	TRBJ1-2	-	CASSQDARSHGYTF
TRBV27	TRBJ1-2	-	CASRRLGTDYGYTF
TRBV11-2	TRBJ2-7	-	CASSLFPRNGGTYEQYF
TRBV4-2	TRBJ1-6	-	CASSQDRGSSYNSPLHF
TRBV7-2	TRBJ2-5	-	CASAWDREETQYF
TRBV30	TRBJ1-5	-	CAWSVGQGIGQPQHF
TRBV11-2	TRBJ1-5	-	CASSLSGQGVGQPQHF
TRBV9	TRBJ2-7	once	CASSRPGLREQYF
TRBV7-9	TRBJ2-7	-	CASSLSGGRSRGNEQYF
TRBV5-5	TRBJ1-1	-	CASSVQGSTEAFF
TRBV25-1	TRBJ2-5	once	CASSDPRFRETQYF
TRBV7-2	TRBJ1-6	once	CASSLGGGHYNSPLHF
TRBV11-3	TRBJ2-3	-	CASSFGLANTDTQYF
TRBV6-5	TRBJ1-2	-	CASSYWAGDGYTF
TRBV7-2	TRBJ1-1	-	CASLRADLNTEAFF
TRBV29-1	TRBJ2-7	once	CSVGQGVTYEQYF
TRBV10-3	TRBJ1-4	-	CATSGQGNEKLFF
TRBV10-1	TRBJ1-5	once	CASSESYGTGQPQHF
TRBV30	TRBJ2-4	-	CAWSVGGLAGYKNIQYF
TRBV29-1	TRBJ2-5	once	CSVDSKRDF
TRBV28	TRBJ1-2	once	CASSQTTRNYGYTF
TRBV5-8	TRBJ1-1	-	CASSRQGISTAEAFF
TRBV5-4	TRBJ1-3	-	CASSLQGTTSSGNTIYF
TRBV7-9	TRBJ1-2	-	CASSSGGPTSSSF
TRBV21-1	TRBJ2-4	-	CASFWARGNIQYF
TRBV27	TRBJ2-3	-	CASSLSEGDTQYF
TRBV21-1	TRBJ2-7	-	CASSKGWVIQNRGISDEQYF
TRBV7-2	TRBJ1-3	-	CASSRQGSRNTIYF
TRBV19	TRBJ2-5	-	CASRSIAGNQETQYF
TRBV6-5	TRBJ1-1	-	CASRRQGNTEAFF
TRBV11-2	TRBJ2-7	once	CASRSASSGGRTYEQYF
TRBV7-8	TRBJ1-2	few	CASSLERGAGGYTF
TRBV7-2	TRBJ2-1	few	CASSLAGAGYNEQFF
TRBV19	TRBJ1-4	-	CATWEEKLFF
TRBV7-9	TRBJ1-3	-	CASSLVSPVAGNTIYF
TRBV4-3	TRBJ1-4	-	CASSQDTGVGKLFF
TRBV6-5	TRBJ2-5	-	CASLFSGEETQYF
TRBV4-3	TRBJ2-5	-	CASSPRSSSGGPETQYF
TRBV5-1	TRBJ2-2	-	CASSLELNTGELFF
TRBV6-5	TRBJ2-7	-	CASSLAGSSYEQYF
TRBV6-5	TRBJ2-4	-	CASSNLSSRKNIQYF
TRBV7-2	TRBJ2-2	-	CASSLVGGAGELFF
TRBV20-1	TRBJ2-7	-	CSASRGYEQYF
TRBV5-6	TRBJ1-1	-	CASSLSTGGTEAFF